These T cell receptor beta chains were read from a single sample in a study of T cell changes during pregnancy in multiple sclerosis. Only in-frame clones appear in the TCRdb table, and some are missing; sequencing was by immunoSEQ multiplex PCR. The repertoire has some 28,000 clones, 90% to 95% of them found once; the top ten carry 0.43%. The specimen comprised CD4+ T cells from peripheral blood mononuclear cells, sampled after pregnancy. These TCRs come from a female donor with multiple sclerosis, enrolled in a pregnancy study. Each CDR3 is given with its conserved first and last residue. Each record gives: clone size, V gene, D gene, J gene, CDR3 protein, CDR3 DNA. D genes are given only for firm matches. Clone size appears in some rows only: once, few, many, or a class for an expanded clone.

abundance: .; v_gene: TRBV11-3; d_gene: .; j_gene: TRBJ1-3; CDR3aa: CASSLQGAGNTIYF; CDR3nt: TGTGCCAGCAGCTTGCAGGGTGCTGGAAACACCATATATTTT
abundance: .; v_gene: TRBV7-8; d_gene: .; j_gene: TRBJ1-2; CDR3aa: CASSLRSGRGSHGYTF; CDR3nt: TGTGCCAGCAGCTTAAGGTCCGGCAGGGGCTCCCATGGCTACACCTTC
abundance: .; v_gene: TRBV19; d_gene: TRBD1; j_gene: TRBJ1-1; CDR3aa: CASSLRGPPKGTEAFF; CDR3nt: TGTGCCAGTAGTCTAAGGGGGCCTCCCAAAGGGACTGAAGCTTTCTTT
abundance: .; v_gene: TRBV7-3; d_gene: .; j_gene: TRBJ1-1; CDR3aa: CASSLMGPRDTEAFF; CDR3nt: TGTGCCAGCAGCTTAATGGGGCCTCGGGACACTGAAGCTTTCTTT
abundance: .; v_gene: TRBV2; d_gene: TRBD1; j_gene: TRBJ1-6; CDR3aa: CASGSVNRGNSPLHF; CDR3nt: TGTGCCAGCGGTTCGGTGAACAGGGGTAATTCACCCCTCCACTTT
abundance: .; v_gene: TRBV6-4; d_gene: TRBD1; j_gene: TRBJ1-6; CDR3aa: CASSLGQTNSPLHF; CDR3nt: TGTGCCAGCAGTTTGGGACAGACCAATTCACCCCTCCACTTT
abundance: .; v_gene: TRBV5-1; d_gene: .; j_gene: TRBJ2-3; CDR3aa: CASSLAQLQGTDTQYF; CDR3nt: TGCGCCAGCAGCTTGGCTCAGTTGCAGGGCACAGATACGCAGTATTTT
abundance: .; v_gene: TRBV27; d_gene: TRBD1; j_gene: TRBJ2-1; CDR3aa: CASSPRTGAYNEQFF; CDR3nt: TGTGCCAGCAGTCCCCGGACAGGGGCTTACAATGAGCAGTTCTTC
abundance: once; v_gene: TRBV30; d_gene: TRBD1; j_gene: TRBJ1-1; CDR3aa: CASTGTANTEAFF; CDR3nt: TGTGCCTCCACCGGGACAGCGAACACTGAAGCTTTCTTT
abundance: .; v_gene: TRBV7-9; d_gene: TRBD1; j_gene: TRBJ2-7; CDR3aa: CASSTGQGAVEQYF; CDR3nt: TGTGCCAGCAGCACCGGACAGGGGGCGGTCGAGCAGTACTTC
abundance: .; v_gene: TRBV18; d_gene: .; j_gene: TRBJ1-2; CDR3aa: CASSPAYRETHYGYTF; CDR3nt: TGTGCCAGCTCACCTGCTTACAGGGAAACTCACTATGGCTACACCTTC
abundance: .; v_gene: TRBV7-8; d_gene: TRBD2; j_gene: TRBJ2-5; CDR3aa: CASSRGTSGRMETQYF; CDR3nt: TGTGCCAGCAGCCGAGGGACTAGCGGGAGGATGGAGACCCAGTACTTC
abundance: .; v_gene: TRBV5-6; d_gene: .; j_gene: TRBJ2-7; CDR3aa: CASSAQGYEQYF; CDR3nt: TGTGCCAGCAGCGCACAGGGATACGAGCAGTACTTC
abundance: .; v_gene: TRBV30; d_gene: .; j_gene: TRBJ1-5; CDR3aa: CAWTPSWDNNQPQHF; CDR3nt: TGTGCCTGGACACCGAGTTGGGACAACAATCAGCCCCAGCATTTT
abundance: .; v_gene: TRBV6-5; d_gene: .; j_gene: TRBJ1-1; CDR3aa: CASSYSTGVNTEAFF; CDR3nt: TGTGCCAGCAGTTACTCAACAGGAGTAAACACTGAAGCTTTCTTT